These 30 T cell receptor beta chains were sequenced from one sample in a study of vaccination effects on CD4 cells after COVID-19. The ViraFEST assay expanded antigen-specific CD4+ T cells with viral peptide pools before sequencing. Culture lasted approximately 10 days before CD4+ T cell isolation. All study participants received two doses of BNT162b2 or mRNA-1273 vaccine. Produced via immunoSEQ multiplex PCR; TCRdb's table is partial and in-frame only. The sample holds about 30,000 clones, around 75% seen once. These receptors' antigens are unknown. This specimen was CD4+ T cells from PBMCs cultured with HCoV-229E spike peptides, taken after COVID-19 vaccination. Receptors originate from a human donor who received a COVID-19 vaccine.

The chain links TRBV11-2 to TRBJ1-2; D might be TRBD1 (6 bases). Trimming cost V 5 bases and J 6 bases, with 16 bases left between them. CDR1 is SGHAT and CDR2 is FQNNGV in the germline V gene. The CDR3 contains 14 residues. The CDR3: CASSTPGQQHGYTF. In DNA form, the CDR3 reads TGTGCCAGCAGCACTCCAGGACAGCAACATGGCTACACCTTC.

The chain uses TRBV30 and TRBJ1-4; 9 nucleotides match TRBD1. Losses at the gene ends were 0 bases for V and 7 bases for J; bases not matched to a gene: 6. Germline lookup yields CDR1 GTSNPN and CDR2 SVGIG (reference sequence). This CDR3 is 15 amino acids long. The CDR3 sequence is CAWSVKTGGGEKLFF. Here the CDR3 DNA reads TGTGCCTGGAGTGTCAAGACAGGGGGAGGTGAAAAACTGTTTTTT. The full variable domain, its missing parts supplied by reference TRBV30 and TRBJ1-4, is SQTIHQWPATLVQPVGSPLSLECTVEGTSNPNLYWYRQAAGRGLQLLFYSVGIGQISSEVPQNLSASRPQDRQFILSSKKLLLSDSGFYLCAWSVKTGGGEKLFFGSGTQLSVL.

The chain carries TRBV9 and TRBJ2-3, with D possibly being TRBD2 (6 bases). The germline V gene encodes CDR1 SGDLS and CDR2 YYNGEE. Trimming cost V 3 bases and J 2 bases, with 10 bases left between them. This CDR3 comprises 14 residues. The CDR3 protein is CASSATSVTDTQYF. The CDR3 nucleotides read TGTGCCAGCAGCGCGACTAGTGTCACAGATACGCAGTATTTT.

CDR3 amino acids: CASSLKGLPTYEQYF. The CDR3 coding sequence is TGTGCCAGCAGCTTGAAGGGGCTTCCTACCTACGAGCAGTACTTC. This rearrangement joins TRBV5-4 to TRBJ2-7; a possible D gene is TRBD1 (5 bases). V lost 1 base and J lost 2, with 13 bases in between. This CDR3 region has 15 residues. The germline CDR1 and CDR2 sequences are SGHNT and YYREEE (reference sequence).

The rearrangement uses TRBV19 and TRBJ1-2; D might be TRBD1 (5 bases). Trimming shortened V by 7 bases and J by 3 bases, and 9 bases separated the two germline ends. The CDR3 loop spans 12 amino acids. CDR1 LNHDA and CDR2 SQIVND come from the germline V gene (reference sequence). DNA of the CDR3: TGTGCCAGTACCCTGACAGACTATGGCTACACCTTC. Its protein product is CASTLTDYGYTF. The whole variable domain, remainder taken from reference TRBV19 and TRBJ1-2, is DGGITQSPKYLFRKEGQNVTLSCEQNLNHDAMYWYRQDPGQGLRLIYYSQIVNDFQKGDIAEGYSVSREKKESFPLTVTSAQKNPTAFYLCASTLTDYGYTFGSGTRLTVV.

The chain couples TRBV3-1 (or the pseudogene TRBV3-2) to TRBJ1-1; D is ambiguous. V shed 1 base and J shed 1 base, with 7 bases lying between them. Germline V gene data show CDR1 as LGHDT and CDR2 as YNNKEL (reference sequence). CDR3 length: 14 amino acids. The CDR3 region has the DNA TGTGCCAGCAGCCAAGGGGCGGCGAACACTGAAGCTTTCTTT. Translating gives CASSQGAANTEAFF.

V and J are TRBV11-2 and TRBJ1-3, with 11 bases identical to TRBD1. Germline lookup yields CDR1 SGHAT and CDR2 FQNNGV. Trimming cost V 6 bases and J 4 bases; bases outside gene matches: 2. This CDR3 comprises 14 residues. DNA for the CDR3: TGTGCCAGCAGGGACAGGGGGCGAGGAAACACCATATATTTT. Amino acids: CASRDRGRGNTIYF.

Concerning this clone itself: At one end, the junction sequence differs from germline, possibly due to a read error. The V call is TRBV13, the J call TRBJ2-1; 10 bases fit TRBD2. CDR3 length: 15 residues. Looked up from germline, CDR1 is PRHDT and CDR2 is FYEKMQ (reference sequence). The CDR3 protein is CASNLAGGLLNEQFF. The CDR3 DNA reads as TGTGCCAGCAACTTAGCGGGAGGCCTACTCAATGAGCAGTTCTTC.

This CDR3 reads CASSPQGYTEAFF. The DNA for the CDR3 is TGTGCCAGCTCACCACAGGGGTACACTGAAGCTTTCTTT. The chain joins TRBV18 to TRBJ1-1, with D perhaps matching TRBD1 (5 bases). Trimming stripped 1 base from V and 3 bases from J, with 6 bases between. CDR1 and CDR2 from the germline V gene are KGHSH and LQKENI. The CDR3 is made up of 13 amino acids.

This sequence joins TRBV10-2 and TRBJ2-7, with TRBD1 as a possible D gene (6 bases). CDR1 and CDR2 (germline): WSHSY, SAAADI. The CDR3 sequence is 14 residues long. The V and J ends lost 1 base and 5 bases respectively, with 12 bases between them. CDR3 bases: TGCGCCAGCAGTGAGTACAGGGAAAGTCACGAGCAGTACTTC. This translates into CASSEYRESHEQYF.

In this sample, this clone turned up once. CDR3 region: CASSPLIGNTEAFF. DNA of the CDR3: TGTGCCAGCAGCCCCCTCATTGGGAACACTGAAGCTTTCTTT. V gene TRBV6-5 combines with J gene TRBJ1-1; D gene unclear. With 6 bases removed from V and 1 base from J, the gap between germline ends came to 12 bases. Germline CDR1 is MNHEY and CDR2 is SVGAGI. CDR3 size: 14 residues.

V is TRBV4-1 and J is TRBJ2-1, with 8 bases identical to TRBD2. The ends lost 4 bases at V and 1 base at J; junction bases unmatched: 9. CDR1 and CDR2 from the germline V gene are MGHRA and YSYEKL. The CDR3 spans 17 residues. Written as DNA, the CDR3 is TGCGCCAGCAGCCGAGGGGGACTAGTTCCATCCTACAATGAGCAGTTCTTC. Amino acids: CASSRGGLVPSYNEQFF.

This clone was seen only a few times. V gene TRBV7-9 combines with J gene TRBJ1-2, with D perhaps TRBD1 (6 bases). Germline V gives CDR1 SEHNR, CDR2 FQNEAQ (reference sequence). The CDR3 contains 17 residues. The V and J ends lost 4 bases and 2 bases respectively, with 20 bases between them. In nucleotides, the CDR3 is TGTGCCAGCAGCTCGGATTATACAGGGTTTCGGAACTATGGCTACACCTTC. Amino acid sequence: CASSSDYTGFRNYGYTF.

The V and J genes are TRBV18 and TRBJ2-7; TRBD2 agrees at 12 bases. The trim removed 3 bases at V and 0 bases at J, leaving 12 bases unmatched. The CDR3 totals 19 residues. Germline assignment: CDR1 KGHSH and CDR2 LQKENI. In DNA, the CDR3 is TGTGCCAGCTCACCTTCGGTTGGCGGACTAGCGGGAACCTCCTACGAGCAGTACTTC. It translates to CASSPSVGGLAGTSYEQYF.

This clone was detected only a few times. CDR3 protein: CASRRWNTEAFF. CDR3 in DNA: TGTGCCAGCAGACGATGGAACACTGAAGCTTTCTTT. This chain uses TRBV5-6 with TRBJ1-1; D remains ambiguous. The V gene lost 5 bases and the J gene lost 1 base, with 6 bases spanning the gap. CDR1 SGHDT and CDR2 YYEEEE come from the germline V gene. The CDR3 sequence is 12 residues long.

The chain employs TRBV6-6 and TRBJ1-1, with TRBD1 matching 8 bases. Germline V gives CDR1 MNHNY, CDR2 SVGAGI (reference sequence). The CDR3 is made up of 12 amino acids. V lost 6 bases and J lost 10; bases outside the gene matches: 7. DNA of the CDR3: TGTGCCAGCAGCCTGCAGGACAGGGCAGCTTTCTTT. Its protein is CASSLQDRAAFF.

The V and J genes are TRBV28 and TRBJ1-6, with TRBD1 identical over 7 bases. Trimming at V came to 5 bases and at J to 8 bases, leaving 9 bases not matched to a gene. Germline CDR1 MDHEN, CDR2 SYDVKM. There are 15 residues in the CDR3. The chain's CDR3 is CASSPGQVRHSPLHF. CDR3 bases: TGTGCCAGCAGTCCCGGACAGGTTAGGCATTCACCCCTCCACTTT. Full variable domain (rest looked up from reference TRBV28 and TRBJ1-6): DVKVTQSSRYLVKRTGEKVFLECVQDMDHENMFWYRQDPGLGLRLIYFSYDVKMKEKGDIPEGYSVSREKKERFSLILESASTNQTSMYLCASSPGQVRHSPLHFGNGTRLTVT.

The chain recombines TRBV6-6 with TRBJ1-6, with D uncertain. Germline CDR1 reads MNHNY; CDR2 reads SVGAGI (reference sequence). This CDR3 contains 12 residues. Deletions cut 8 bases from V and 4 bases from J, with 6 bases between. In DNA form, the CDR3 reads TGTGCCAGCTCTGGGTATAATTCACCCCTCCACTTT. This translates into CASSGYNSPLHF.

The chain employs TRBV10-3 and TRBJ1-1, with 7 nucleotides matching TRBD1. V shed 6 bases and J 10 bases; nucleotides not matched to a gene: 14. The germline CDR1 and CDR2 sequences are ENHRY and SYGVKD. The CDR3 is 14 amino acids. This chain's CDR3 is CAIRGDSAGIGAFF. CDR3 nucleotide sequence: TGTGCCATCAGGGGGGACAGTGCCGGAATCGGAGCTTTCTTT.

This CDR3 reads CASSKNREETQYF. In DNA form, the CDR3 reads TGTGCCAGCAGTAAGAACAGAGAAGAGACCCAGTACTTC. The rearrangement joins TRBV2 to TRBJ2-5; unclear D gene. This CDR3 is 13 amino acids long. Germline lookup yields CDR1 SNHLY and CDR2 FYNNEI. V was clipped by 5 bases and J by 3 bases, with 10 bases between them.

The V call is TRBV5-1, the J call TRBJ2-1; D not resolved. Germline values: CDR1 SGHRS, CDR2 YFSETQ. This CDR3 has 15 residues. V lost 2 bases, J lost 0 bases, and 9 bases lay in between. The CDR3 sequence is CASSLGQNSYNEQFF. DNA for the CDR3: TGCGCCAGCAGCTTAGGGCAAAACTCCTACAATGAGCAGTTCTTC.

This clone has a handful of counts. The junction shows a germline mismatch at one end, possibly a read error. The chain has TRBV7-2 and TRBJ2-3; D is perhaps TRBD2 (6 bases). CDR3 size: 14 residues. CDR1 SGHTA and CDR2 FQGNSA come from the germline V gene. The CDR3 DNA is TGTGCCAGCAGCATAGCGGACCTCACAGATACGCAGTATTTT. Translation gives CASSIADLTDTQYF.

The chain is built from TRBV6-5 and TRBJ2-3; 14 bases are a match to TRBD2. After removal of 2 bases from V and 9 bases from J, the junction contained 7 bases not matched to a gene. This CDR3 is built from 16 residues. The germline gives CDR1 MNHEY, CDR2 SVGAGI. This chain's CDR3 is CASSYGTSGGQGTQYF. The CDR3 DNA sequence: TGTGCCAGCAGTTACGGGACTAGCGGGGGACAGGGCACGCAGTATTTT.

The chain carries TRBV2 and TRBJ1-1; TRBD1 agrees at 10 bases. Trimming cost V 9 bases and J 5 bases; bases outside gene matches: 6. CDR1 and CDR2 (germline): SNHLY, FYNNEI. The CDR3 extends over 13 amino acids. CDR3 sequence: CASRQGAATEAFF. The CDR3 DNA sequence: TGTGCCAGTCGACAGGGGGCGGCTACTGAAGCTTTCTTT.

The V and J genes are TRBV28 and TRBJ1-5; D not certain. V was clipped by 1 base and J by 4 bases, with 11 bases between them. The germline V gene has CDR1 MDHEN and CDR2 SYDVKM. The CDR3 totals 15 residues. The CDR3: CASSLFPGENQPQHF. The CDR3 bases are TGTGCCAGCAGTTTATTCCCAGGCGAAAATCAGCCCCAGCATTTT.

This clone came up a few times. The rearrangement links TRBV11-2 to TRBJ1-2; D gene unclear. Germline loops: CDR1 SGHAT, CDR2 FQNNGV. V lost 5 bases, J lost 8 bases, and 21 bases lay in between. This CDR3 has 15 residues. The CDR3 DNA is TGTGCCAGCAGCCGCCTACGCACAGCAGCGTACGGCTACACCTTC. This codes for CASSRLRTAAYGYTF.

The rearrangement uses TRBV19 and TRBJ1-1; D is ambiguous. There are 12 residues in the CDR3. In germline, CDR1 is LNHDA, CDR2 SQIVND (reference sequence). The V end lost 3 bases, the J end lost 4 bases, and 6 bases lay between the germline ends. DNA for the CDR3: TGTGCCAGTAGTATTTCCCGCACTGAAGCTTTCTTT. Amino acid sequence: CASSISRTEAFF.

This chain connects TRBV18 to TRBJ1-1; D is unclear. The germline CDR1 and CDR2 sequences are KGHSH and LQKENI. This CDR3 spans 13 amino acids. V was trimmed by 1 base and J by 5 bases, leaving 8 bases between them. The CDR3 nucleotides are TGTGCCAGCTCACCACAGCCCGAGACTGAAGCTTTCTTT. It translates to CASSPQPETEAFF.

The V call is TRBV3-1 (or the pseudogene TRBV3-2), the J call TRBJ2-3, with a tentative D call TRBD2 (7 bases). CDR3 length equals 14 residues. Germline loops: CDR1 LGHDT, CDR2 YNNKEL (reference sequence). V shed 1 base and J shed 5 bases, with 10 bases lying between them. CDR3 sequence: CASSQGGGGDTQYF. CDR3 coding DNA: TGTGCCAGCAGCCAAGGAGGGGGGGGAGATACGCAGTATTTT.

This clone was seen a handful of times. The V call is TRBV19, the J call TRBJ1-1; D not certain. Germline V gives CDR1 LNHDA, CDR2 SQIVND (reference sequence). Trimming left V 1 base short and J 7 bases short, with 13 bases between. This CDR3 comprises 14 residues. CDR3 loop: CASSIGGGSGEAFF. For the CDR3, the DNA is TGTGCCAGTAGTATAGGGGGAGGGAGCGGTGAAGCTTTCTTT.